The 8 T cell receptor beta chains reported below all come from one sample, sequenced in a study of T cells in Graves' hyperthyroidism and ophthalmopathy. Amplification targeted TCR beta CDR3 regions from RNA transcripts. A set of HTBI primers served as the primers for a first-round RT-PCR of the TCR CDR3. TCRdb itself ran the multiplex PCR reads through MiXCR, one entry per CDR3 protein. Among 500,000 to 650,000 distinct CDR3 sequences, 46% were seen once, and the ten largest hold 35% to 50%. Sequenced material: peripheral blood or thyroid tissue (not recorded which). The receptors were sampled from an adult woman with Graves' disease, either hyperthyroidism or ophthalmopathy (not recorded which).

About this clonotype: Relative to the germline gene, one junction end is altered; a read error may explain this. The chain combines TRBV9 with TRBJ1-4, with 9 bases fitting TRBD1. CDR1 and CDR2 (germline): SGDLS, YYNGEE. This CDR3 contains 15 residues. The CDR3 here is CASSQGTGLGEKLFF. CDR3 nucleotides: TGCGCCAGCAGCCAAGGGACAGGGCTGGGGGAAAAACTGTTTTTT.

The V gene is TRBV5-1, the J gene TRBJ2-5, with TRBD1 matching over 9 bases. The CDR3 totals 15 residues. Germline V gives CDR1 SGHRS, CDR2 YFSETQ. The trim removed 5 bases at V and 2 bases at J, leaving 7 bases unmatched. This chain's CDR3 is CASRWDRVDQETQYF. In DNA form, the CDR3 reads TGCGCCAGCAGATGGGACAGGGTAGATCAAGAGACCCAGTACTTC.

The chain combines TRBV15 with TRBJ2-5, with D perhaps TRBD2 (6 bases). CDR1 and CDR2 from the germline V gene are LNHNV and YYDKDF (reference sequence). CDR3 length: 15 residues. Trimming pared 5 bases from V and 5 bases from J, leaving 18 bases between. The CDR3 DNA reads TGTGCCACCAGCGGCGAGAGACTAGTCCAGGAGACCCAGTACTTC. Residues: CATSGERLVQETQYF.

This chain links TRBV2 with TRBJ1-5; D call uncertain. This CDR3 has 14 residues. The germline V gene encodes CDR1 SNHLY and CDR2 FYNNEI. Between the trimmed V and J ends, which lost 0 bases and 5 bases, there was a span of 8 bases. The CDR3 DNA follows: TGTGCCAGCAGTGAAGCAGGGTTTTATCAGCCCCAGCATTTT. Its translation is CASSEAGFYQPQHF.

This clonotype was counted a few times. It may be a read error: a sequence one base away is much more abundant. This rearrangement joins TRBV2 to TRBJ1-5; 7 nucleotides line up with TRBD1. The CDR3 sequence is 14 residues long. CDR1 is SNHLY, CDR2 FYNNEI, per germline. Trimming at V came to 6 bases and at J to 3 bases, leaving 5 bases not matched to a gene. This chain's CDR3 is CASSPGQNNQPQHF. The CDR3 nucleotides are TGTGCCAGCAGCCCGGGACAGAACAATCAGCCCCAGCATTTT.

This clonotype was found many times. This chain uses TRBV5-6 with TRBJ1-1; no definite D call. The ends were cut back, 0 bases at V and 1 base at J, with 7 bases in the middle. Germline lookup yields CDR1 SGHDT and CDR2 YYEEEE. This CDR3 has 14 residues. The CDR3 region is CASSLGQSNTEAFF. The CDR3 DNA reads TGTGCCAGCAGCTTGGGTCAATCGAACACTGAAGCTTTCTTT.

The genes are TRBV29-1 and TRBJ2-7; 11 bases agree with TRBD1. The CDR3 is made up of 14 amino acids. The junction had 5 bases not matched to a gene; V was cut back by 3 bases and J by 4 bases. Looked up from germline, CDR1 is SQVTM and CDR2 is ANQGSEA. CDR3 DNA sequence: TGCAGCGTTGATGGGGGGGACAGGGGGTACGAGCAGTACTTC. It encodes CSVDGGDRGYEQYF.

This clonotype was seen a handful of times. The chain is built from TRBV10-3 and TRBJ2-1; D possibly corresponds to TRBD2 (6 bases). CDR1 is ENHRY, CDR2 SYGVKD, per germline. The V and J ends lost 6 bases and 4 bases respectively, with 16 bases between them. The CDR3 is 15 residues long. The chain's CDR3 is CAISSTSTRYNEQFF. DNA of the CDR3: TGTGCCATCAGCTCGACTAGTACGAGGTACAATGAGCAGTTCTTC.